Following are 17 T cell receptor beta chains from one sample sequenced in a study of long-term antiretroviral therapy in people with HIV. Runs used v3.0 of the immunoSEQ assay and were done at survey level. TCRdb's table, derived via immunoSEQ multiplex PCR, lists solely in-frame clones and lacks some. The table shows 27,000 or so clones, with over 65% occurring only once. Sample: unsorted PBMCs, taken 4.8 to 5 years after starting antiretroviral therapy. The origin of the receptors is a man aged 35-49 years with HIV.

V is TRBV11-2 and J is TRBJ2-7; D gene unclear. Trimming pared 5 bases from V and 3 bases from J, leaving 5 bases between. CDR3 size: 11 residues. Germline V lookup: CDR1 SGHAT, CDR2 FQNNGV. As DNA, the CDR3 is TGTGCCAGCAGCACCAGCTACGAGCAGTACTTC. Translating it yields CASSTSYEQYF.

The chain joins TRBV7-6 to TRBJ2-3, with unresolved D. This CDR3 has 13 amino acids. Looked up from germline, CDR1 is SGHVS and CDR2 is FNYEAQ. V lost 0 bases and J 3 bases, leaving 4 bases between the germline ends. CDR3 protein: CASSLAWTDTQYF. In DNA, the CDR3 is TGTGCCAGCAGCTTAGCCTGGACAGATACGCAGTATTTT. The variable domain in full, completed from reference TRBV7-6 and TRBJ2-3, reads GAGVSQSPRYKVTKRGQDVALRCDPISGHVSLYWYRQALGQGPEFLTYFNYEAQQDKSGLPNDRFSAERPEGSISTLTIQRTEQRDSAMYRCASSLAWTDTQYFGPGTRLTVL.

This chain links TRBV10-1 with TRBJ2-2; tentatively, D is TRBD1 or TRBD2 (5 bases each). The V end lost 6 bases, the J end lost 9 bases, and 20 bases lay between the germline ends. In germline, CDR1 is WNHNN, CDR2 SYGVQD (reference sequence). The CDR3 runs 15 residues. The CDR3 region has the DNA TGCGCCAGCAGAACAGGAGGATCCAACGACCGGGAGCTGTTTTTT. This codes for CASRTGGSNDRELFF.

The chain joins TRBV19 to TRBJ2-7; D might be TRBD1 (6 bases). The CDR3 spans 12 residues. Germline values: CDR1 LNHDA, CDR2 SQIVND (reference sequence). Trimming took off 5 bases at V and 4 bases at J, with 9 bases between the two ends. The CDR3 loop is CASSQGYYEQYF. For the CDR3, the DNA is TGTGCCAGTAGTCAGGGGTATTACGAGCAGTACTTC.

This clone appeared once. The J gene is TRBJ2-7, the V gene TRBV20-1; D gene uncertain. CDR3 length equals 11 residues. The V gene's germline CDR1 is DFQATT and CDR2 SNEGSKA (reference sequence). Trimming took off 4 bases at V and 4 bases at J, with 8 bases between the two ends. CDR3 coding DNA: TGCAGTGCTAAGAAGATATACGAGCAGTACTTC. Translating it yields CSAKKIYEQYF.

The rearrangement joins TRBV7-3 to TRBJ2-2; D gene ambiguous. The germline CDR1 and CDR2 sequences are SGHTA and FQGTGA. Trimming stripped 1 base from V and 5 bases from J, with 8 bases between. The CDR3 is made up of 14 amino acids. CDR3 sequence reads: CASSLKHGTGELFF. The CDR3 nucleotides are TGTGCCAGCAGCTTAAAACATGGGACCGGGGAGCTGTTTTTT.

This chain connects TRBV7-9 to TRBJ2-5, with 9 nucleotides matching TRBD1. Unmatched junction bases numbered 10, after V lost 6 bases and J lost 5 bases. CDR1 is SEHNR and CDR2 is FQNEAQ in the germline V gene (reference sequence). The CDR3 has 15 residues. Here the CDR3 DNA reads TGTGCCAGCAGACCTCCGGGACAGGGTGGGGAGACCCAGTACTTC. It specifies CASRPPGQGGETQYF. The full variable domain, in which reference TRBV7-9 and TRBJ2-5 provide the parts outside the CDR3, is DTGVSQNPRHKITKRGQNVTFRCDPISEHNRLYWYRQTLGQGPEFLTYFQNEAQLEKSRLLSDRFSAERPKGSFSTLEIQRTEQGDSAMYLCASRPPGQGGETQYFGPGTRLLVL.

The J gene is TRBJ1-2, the V gene TRBV2; a possible D gene is TRBD1 (6 bases). Per the germline V gene, CDR1 is SNHLY and CDR2 is FYNNEI. Trimming pared 5 bases from V and 8 bases from J, leaving 15 bases between. This CDR3 is built from 13 residues. This chain's CDR3 is CASSTTGWEGYTF. In DNA, the CDR3 is TGTGCCAGCAGTACCACAGGGTGGGAAGGCTACACCTTC.

V is TRBV15 and J is TRBJ2-7; D gene ambiguous. Germline V CDR1 and CDR2: LNHNV, YYDKDF (reference sequence). V lost 5 bases and J lost 2, with 7 bases in between. CDR3 length: 12 amino acids. In nucleotides, the CDR3 is TGTGCCACCAGCCCCCCCACCTACGAGCAGTACTTC. This translates into CATSPPTYEQYF.

The V and J genes are TRBV28 and TRBJ1-2; D is uncertain. The V and J ends lost 5 bases and 5 bases respectively, with 9 bases between them. CDR3 length: 12 amino acids. CDR1 and CDR2 from the germline V gene are MDHEN and SYDVKM. The DNA for the CDR3 is TGTGCCAGCAGTGGCTTGGGGTATGGCTACACCTTC. Protein sequence: CASSGLGYGYTF.

This chain links TRBV11-2 with TRBJ1-5; 8 positions match TRBD1. In germline, CDR1 is SGHAT, CDR2 FQNNGV. This CDR3 region has 15 residues. Losses at the gene ends were 5 bases for V and 3 bases for J; bases not matched to a gene: 6. CDR3 bases: TGTGCCAGCAGCAGAGACAGGGGTGCCAATCAGCCCCAGCATTTT. Amino acid sequence: CASSRDRGANQPQHF.

The chain combines TRBV7-9 with TRBJ1-5; 10 positions match TRBD1. The CDR3 contains 15 residues. Trimming cost V 3 bases and J 9 bases; bases outside gene matches: 8. Germline V gives CDR1 SEHNR, CDR2 FQNEAQ (reference sequence). As DNA, the CDR3 is TGTGCCAGCAGCTTGACAGGGGGCAGGGATCGGCCCCAGCATTTT. This translates into CASSLTGGRDRPQHF.

J is TRBJ1-2 and V is TRBV4-1, with D perhaps TRBD1 (5 bases). Germline CDR1 MGHRA, CDR2 YSYEKL. This CDR3 spans 13 amino acids. Trimming took off 3 bases at V and 6 bases at J, with 11 bases between the two ends. CDR3 nucleotides: TGCGCCAGCAGCCACCCCAGGGAGGATGGCTACACCTTC. Translated, it gives CASSHPREDGYTF.

The V call is TRBV29-1, the J call TRBJ2-7; D is unresolved. The CDR3 spans 13 residues. Germline loops: CDR1 SQVTM, CDR2 ANQGSEA. The V gene lost 8 bases and the J gene lost 0 bases, with 14 bases spanning the gap. In DNA form, the CDR3 reads TGCAGCATGATTCGGGCAGACTCCTACGAGCAGTACTTC. This gives the protein CSMIRADSYEQYF.

The chain has TRBV7-9 and TRBJ2-5; possibly TRBD2 for D (5 bases). The germline gives CDR1 SEHNR, CDR2 FQNEAQ (reference sequence). The length of the CDR3 is 13 residues. With 6 bases removed from V and 5 bases from J, the gap between germline ends came to 13 bases. The CDR3 loop reads CASREDYGETQYF. The DNA for the CDR3 is TGTGCCAGCAGAGAAGACTACGGGGAGACCCAGTACTTC.

The chain is built from TRBV6-5 and TRBJ1-4; 9 bases fit TRBD1. Germline CDR1 and CDR2: MNHEY and SVGAGI. J was trimmed by 5 bases and V by 5 bases; bases with no gene match: 6. CDR3 length: 15 residues. The CDR3 sequence: CASSTGTGRNEKLFF. CDR3 nucleotide sequence: TGTGCCAGCAGTACCGGGACAGGGAGGAATGAAAAACTGTTTTTT.

The V call is TRBV30, the J call TRBJ2-5; D uncertain. The CDR3 sequence is 12 residues long. Looked up from germline, CDR1 is GTSNPN and CDR2 is SVGIG (reference sequence). V lost 2 bases and J lost 5, with 9 bases in between. The CDR3 DNA is TGTGCCTGGAGTTCGGTGGCTGAGACCCAGTACTTC. Its translation is CAWSSVAETQYF.